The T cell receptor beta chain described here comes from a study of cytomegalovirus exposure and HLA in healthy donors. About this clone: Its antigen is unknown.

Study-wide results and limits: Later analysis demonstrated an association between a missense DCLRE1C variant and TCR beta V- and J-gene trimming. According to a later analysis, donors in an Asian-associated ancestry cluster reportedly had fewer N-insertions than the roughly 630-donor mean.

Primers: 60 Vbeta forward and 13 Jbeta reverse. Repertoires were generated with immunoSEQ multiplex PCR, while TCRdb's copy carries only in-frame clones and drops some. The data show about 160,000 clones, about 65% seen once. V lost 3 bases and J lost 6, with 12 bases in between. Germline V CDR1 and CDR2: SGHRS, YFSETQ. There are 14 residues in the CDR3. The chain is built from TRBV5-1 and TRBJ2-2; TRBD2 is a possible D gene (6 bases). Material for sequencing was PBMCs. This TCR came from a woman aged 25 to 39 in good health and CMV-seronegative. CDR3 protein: CASSWDSDAGELFF. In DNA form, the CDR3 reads TGCGCCAGCAGCTGGGACTCTGACGCCGGGGAGCTGTTTTTT. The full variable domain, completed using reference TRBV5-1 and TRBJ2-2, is KAGVTQTPRYLIKTRGQQVTLSCSPISGHRSVSWYQQTPGQGLQFLFEYFSETQRNKGNFPGRFSGRQFSNSRSEMNVSTLELGDSALYLCASSWDSDAGELFFGEGSRLTVL.